What follows are 30 T cell receptor beta chains derived from one specimen sequenced in a study of shared clonotypes between healthy human individuals. TCRdb's table, derived via immunoSEQ multiplex PCR, lists solely in-frame clones and lacks some. Of approximately 340,000 clones detected, less than 85% appear once; the ten largest clones hold 9% to 12%. Sequenced: memory CD4+ T cells sorted from blood. Subset here: CD45RA-negative fraction. The source is a man younger than 40 in good health.

V usage is TRBV27 and J usage is TRBJ2-5; 9 bases align to TRBD1. The V gene's germline CDR1 is MNHEY and CDR2 SMNVEV (reference sequence). V lost 5 bases and J lost 4; bases outside the gene matches: 8. The CDR3 consists of 15 residues. CDR3 bases: TGTGCCAGCAGTCCCGGGACAGGGTCTCTAGAGACCCAGTACTTC. Encoded protein: CASSPGTGSLETQYF.

The chain recombines TRBV20-1 with TRBJ2-7; weak D call: TRBD1 (5 bases). Germline loops: CDR1 DFQATT, CDR2 SNEGSKA (reference sequence). This CDR3 comprises 11 residues. This chain's CDR3 is CTPDTIYEQYF. In DNA, the CDR3 is TGCACCCCGGACACGATCTACGAGCAGTACTTC.

J is TRBJ2-7 and V is TRBV27; D unresolved. CDR1 and CDR2 (germline): MNHEY, SMNVEV (reference sequence). V lost 3 bases to trimming and J lost 2 bases, with 14 bases between them. CDR3 length: 15 residues. The CDR3 coding sequence is TGTGCCAGCAGTTTGAGCCCCAGTACAACCTACGAGCAGTACTTC. This translates into CASSLSPSTTYEQYF.

This clone was observed a few times. V gene TRBV19 combines with J gene TRBJ1-1, with unresolved D. V shed 6 bases and J shed 2 bases, with 19 bases lying between them. The CDR3 sequence is 16 residues long. Germline V lookup: CDR1 LNHDA, CDR2 SQIVND (reference sequence). The CDR3 DNA reads as TGTGCCAGTAGACGCCTGACCCCGTCTATAAACACTGAAGCTTTCTTT. This codes for CASRRLTPSINTEAFF.

The chain has TRBV14 and TRBJ2-7; D is unclear. The V gene lost 2 bases and the J gene lost 2 bases, with 10 bases spanning the gap. CDR3 size: 14 residues. The V gene's germline CDR1 is SGHDN and CDR2 FVKESK. The CDR3 protein is CASSQFRFPYEQYF. CDR3 coding DNA: TGTGCCAGCAGCCAATTCCGTTTTCCCTACGAGCAGTACTTC.

The rearrangement links TRBV7-9 to TRBJ2-3; TRBD2 matches at 14 bases. The germline CDR1 and CDR2 sequences are SEHNR and FQNEAQ (reference sequence). The trim removed 6 bases at V and 0 bases at J, leaving 11 bases unmatched. This CDR3 is built from 19 residues. The CDR3 here is CASRGSGTSGRASTDTQYF. Here the CDR3 DNA reads TGTGCCAGCAGGGGTTCCGGGACTAGCGGGAGAGCTAGCACAGATACGCAGTATTTT. Together with reference TRBV7-9 and TRBJ2-3, the CDR3 gives the full variable domain: DTGVSQNPRHKITKRGQNVTFRCDPISEHNRLYWYRQTLGQGPEFLTYFQNEAQLEKSRLLSDRFSAERPKGSFSTLEIQRTEQGDSAMYLCASRGSGTSGRASTDTQYFGPGTRLTVL.

The CDR3 sequence is CASSPGLAREQYF. CDR3 nucleotide sequence: TGTGCCAGCAGTCCGGGACTAGCCAGGGAGCAGTACTTC. The chain joins TRBV2 to TRBJ2-7; 9 bases align to TRBD2. Germline-derived CDR1 and CDR2 are SNHLY and FYNNEI. The CDR3 runs 13 residues. After removal of 5 bases from V and 7 bases from J, the junction contained 6 bases not matched to a gene.

The chain has TRBV4-3 and TRBJ2-7; D might be TRBD1 (5 bases). V lost 0 bases and J lost 6, with 9 bases in between. Germline CDR1 and CDR2: LGHNA and YSLEER. The CDR3 totals 13 residues. CDR3 nucleotide sequence: TGCGCCAGCAGCCAAGATTGGGGCCTCGAGCAGTACTTC. Protein: CASSQDWGLEQYF.

This rearrangement joins TRBV7-2 to TRBJ2-1; 8 bases align to TRBD2. CDR1 is SGHTA and CDR2 is FQGNSA in the germline V gene. This CDR3 is built from 15 residues. Germline trimming cut 5 bases from V and 5 bases from J; bases unmatched to any gene: 8. CDR3 nucleotides: TGTGCCAGCAGCCAACCGGGACTAGTGAACAATGAGCAGTTCTTC. Translating gives CASSQPGLVNNEQFF.

This clone is a singleton in its sample. CDR3 DNA: TGTGCCAGCAGCCGGGAGGAGCCGTGGCAGGGTAACCAGCCCCAGCATTTT. This gives the protein CASSREEPWQGNQPQHF. The chain joins TRBV7-8 to TRBJ1-5; possible D gene TRBD1, 5 bases. The CDR3 has 17 amino acids. Deletions cut 5 bases from V and 7 bases from J, with 24 bases between. Germline loops: CDR1 SGHVS, CDR2 FQNEAQ.

This chain joins TRBV6-6 and TRBJ1-5; D not resolved. Germline V lookup: CDR1 MNHNY, CDR2 SVGAGI (reference sequence). This CDR3 has 14 residues. Trimming took off 2 bases at V and 7 bases at J, with 12 bases between the two ends. As DNA, the CDR3 is TGTGCCAGCAGTTACCGGGGAGCAGAGCAGCCCCAGCATTTT. Protein: CASSYRGAEQPQHF.

This clone has a handful of counts. The V gene is TRBV7-9, the J gene TRBJ2-7; 7 bases match TRBD1. Germline V gene data show CDR1 as SEHNR and CDR2 as FQNEAQ (reference sequence). The CDR3 length is 15 residues. V trimming: 5 bases; J trimming: 2 bases; junction bases outside the gene matches: 9. CDR3 in DNA: TGTGCCAGCAGCGTCAAACCGGGACAGACCTACGAGCAGTACTTC. It codes for CASSVKPGQTYEQYF.

The V and J genes are TRBV28 and TRBJ1-3; D unresolved. CDR1 and CDR2 (germline): MDHEN, SYDVKM. There are 13 residues in the CDR3. Trimming took 6 bases from V and 2 from J, leaving 8 bases between them. The DNA of the CDR3 is TGTGCCAGCAGCCGTGACACTGGAAACACCATATATTTT. It codes for CASSRDTGNTIYF.

V and J are TRBV9 and TRBJ1-1; 9 bases map to TRBD1. The CDR3 spans 15 residues. The germline V gene has CDR1 SGDLS and CDR2 YYNGEE. The V and J ends lost 2 bases and 1 base, in that order; junction bases with no gene match: 3. The CDR3 loop reads CASSVGQGTNTEAFF. The CDR3 DNA sequence: TGTGCCAGCAGCGTCGGACAGGGGACGAACACTGAAGCTTTCTTT.

The table lists this clone with many counts. The chain combines TRBV5-4 with TRBJ2-7, with D possibly being TRBD2 (6 bases). The CDR3 contains 16 residues. Germline CDR1 SGHNT, CDR2 YYREEE (reference sequence). The V gene lost 4 bases and the J gene lost 5 bases, with 22 bases spanning the gap. CDR3 sequence reads: CASSRTGLTSPHEQYF. In DNA form, the CDR3 reads TGTGCCAGCAGCCGTACGGGACTTACGAGCCCCCACGAGCAGTACTTC.

This clone appeared many times. The CDR3 loop reads CASSPLKDPSELFF. The CDR3 DNA reads as TGTGCCAGCAGCCCTCTAAAGGACCCCTCGGAGCTGTTTTTT. The chain links TRBV14 to TRBJ2-2; D not resolved. The CDR3 totals 14 residues. The germline V gene has CDR1 SGHDN and CDR2 FVKESK. Trimming took 4 bases from V and 10 from J, leaving 16 bases between them.

The CDR3 region is CASSFLTSGEQFF. The CDR3 bases are TGTGCCAGCAGTTTCCTTACTAGCGGGGAGCAGTTCTTC. The V call is TRBV27, the J call TRBJ2-1, with TRBD2 identical over 9 bases. Per the germline V gene, CDR1 is MNHEY and CDR2 is SMNVEV (reference sequence). This CDR3 is 13 amino acids long. V gave up 3 bases and J gave up 10 bases; unmatched junction bases: 4.

The rearrangement links TRBV14 to TRBJ2-1, with 9 bases matching TRBD2. The junction had 5 bases not matched to a gene; V was cut back by 4 bases and J by 4 bases. In germline, CDR1 is SGHDN, CDR2 FVKESK. The CDR3 extends over 15 amino acids. The DNA of the CDR3 is TGTGCCAGCAGCCCCTTGACTAGCGGATACAATGAGCAGTTCTTC. This sequence encodes CASSPLTSGYNEQFF. Filled out from reference TRBV14 and TRBJ2-1, the complete variable domain reads EAGVTQFPSHSVIEKGQTVTLRCDPISGHDNLYWYRRVMGKEIKFLLHFVKESKQDESGMPNNRFLAERTGGTYSTLKVQPAELEDSGVYFCASSPLTSGYNEQFFGPGTRLTVL.

The sample holds one count of this clone. The chain has TRBV27 and TRBJ2-7; D remains unclear. V shed 5 bases and J shed 0 bases, with 20 bases lying between them. Germline CDR1 reads MNHEY; CDR2 reads SMNVEV (reference sequence). The CDR3 spans 17 residues. The DNA of the CDR3 is TGTGCCAGCAGTCCTATCAGTTTGGGCGAAAGCTCCTACGAGCAGTACTTC. The encoded protein is CASSPISLGESSYEQYF.

The V gene is TRBV9, the J gene TRBJ1-1; D is undetermined. Trimming removed 0 bases at V and 2 bases at J, with 5 bases between. Germline V gene lookup returns CDR1 SGDLS and CDR2 YYNGEE. The length of the CDR3 is 13 residues. CDR3 sequence reads: CASSVEVNTEAFF. Written as DNA, the CDR3 is TGTGCCAGCAGCGTAGAGGTAAACACTGAAGCTTTCTTT.

V gene TRBV11-2 combines with J gene TRBJ2-7, with a weak D call TRBD1 (6 bases). This CDR3 has 15 residues. Deletions cut 1 base from V and 3 bases from J, with 13 bases between. The germline CDR1 and CDR2 sequences are SGHAT and FQNNGV. The CDR3: CASSLVGQGNYEQYF. CDR3 coding DNA: TGTGCCAGCAGCTTAGTTGGCCAGGGGAACTACGAGCAGTACTTC. Full variable domain (rest looked up from reference TRBV11-2 and TRBJ2-7): EAGVAQSPRYKIIEKRQSVAFWCNPISGHATLYWYQQILGQGPKLLIQFQNNGVVDDSQLPKDRFSAERLKGVDSTLKIQPAKLEDSAVYLCASSLVGQGNYEQYFGPGTRLTVT.

The V and J genes are TRBV4-1 and TRBJ1-4; 7 bases are shared with TRBD1. The V gene's germline CDR1 is MGHRA and CDR2 YSYEKL. This CDR3 is built from 16 residues. With 4 bases clipped from V and 5 bases from J, the junction kept 10 bases outside the gene matches. The CDR3 loop is CASSPLSGTENEKLFF. For the CDR3, the DNA is TGCGCCAGCAGCCCATTATCCGGGACAGAGAATGAAAAACTGTTTTTT.

This clone came up once. J is TRBJ1-1 and V is TRBV15; D might be TRBD1 (5 bases). CDR1 LNHNV and CDR2 YYDKDF come from the germline V gene (reference sequence). The CDR3 consists of 14 residues. The V gene lost 4 bases and the J gene lost 4 bases, with 13 bases spanning the gap. The CDR3 sequence: CATSKVQGITEAFF. CDR3 sequence (DNA): TGTGCCACCAGCAAAGTTCAGGGCATCACTGAAGCTTTCTTT.

This clone was recorded a few times. The rearrangement joins TRBV7-2 to TRBJ1-1; 7 bases align to TRBD1. Germline CDR1 and CDR2: SGHTA and FQGNSA. This CDR3 is 14 amino acids long. V lost 6 bases and J lost 5; bases outside the gene matches: 9. The CDR3 nucleotides are TGTGCCAGCAGTCTGCGACAGGGTAGGACTGAAGCTTTCTTT. Its translation is CASSLRQGRTEAFF.

This clone was counted between two and nine times. The chain has TRBV19 and TRBJ1-1, with D perhaps TRBD1 (5 bases). Per germline, CDR1 LNHDA and CDR2 SQIVND (reference sequence). The CDR3 is 15 amino acids. The V end was cut by 7 bases, the J end by 1 base, with 16 bases between. CDR3 region: CASKESQGTNTEAFF. CDR3 coding DNA: TGTGCCAGTAAGGAATCTCAGGGAACGAACACTGAAGCTTTCTTT.

The chain has TRBV9 and TRBJ1-5, with TRBD1 matching over 7 bases. The ends lost 2 bases at V and 1 base at J; junction bases unmatched: 3. Germline CDR1 SGDLS, CDR2 YYNGEE. The CDR3 has 15 amino acids. This CDR3 reads CASSVTGDSNQPQHF. CDR3 coding DNA: TGTGCCAGCAGCGTCACAGGGGACAGCAATCAGCCCCAGCATTTT. Drawing the rest from reference TRBV9 and TRBJ1-5, the complete variable domain is DSGVTQTPKHLITATGQRVTLRCSPRSGDLSVYWYQQSLDQGLQFLIQYYNGEERAKGNILERFSAQQFPDLHSELNLSSLELGDSALYFCASSVTGDSNQPQHFGDGTRLSIL.

This clone has at least ten counts. A far larger clone differs by one base, so this is likely a read error. The V gene is TRBV6-1, the J gene TRBJ1-1; tentatively, D is TRBD1 (5 bases). The CDR3 runs to 14 residues. Germline CDR1 is MNHNS and CDR2 is SASEGT. In DNA form, the CDR3 reads TGTGCCCGCAGTGAAGTGGGGGGGGGTACTGAAGCTTTCTTT. It yields the protein CARSEVGGGTEAFF.

V usage is TRBV23-1 and J usage is TRBJ2-3; unclear D gene. TRBV23-1 counts as an open reading frame of uncertain function. Trimming took off 4 bases at V and 5 bases at J, with 28 bases between the two ends. CDR3 length: 19 amino acids. In DNA form, the CDR3 reads TGCGCCAGCAGTCTTTTCTGGGCCCCGGGCCCTGCTTCTAAAGATACGCAGTATTTT. Residues: CASSLFWAPGPASKDTQYF.

J is TRBJ1-2 and V is TRBV25-1; 7 nucleotides match TRBD1. This CDR3 is built from 15 residues. Trimming removed 4 bases from V and 4 bases from J; junction bases left unmatched: 9. Looked up from germline, CDR1 is MGHDK and CDR2 is SYGVNS. The CDR3 spells CASSGRDRETYGYTF. CDR3 DNA sequence: TGTGCCAGCAGTGGTCGGGACAGAGAGACCTATGGCTACACCTTC.

V is TRBV6-5 and J is TRBJ1-4; the D is unclear. The CDR3 loop spans 14 amino acids. Trimming pared 5 bases from V and 5 bases from J, leaving 12 bases between. In germline, CDR1 is MNHEY, CDR2 SVGAGI. The CDR3 DNA sequence: TGTGCCAGCAGTAAAAGGTTTCAAAATGAAAAACTGTTTTTT. Its translation: CASSKRFQNEKLFF.